These 28 T cell receptor beta chains were all obtained from the same sample, sequenced in a study of blood T cell repertoires in COVID-19 (dated by TCRdb to the early 2020s). The library was generated by the immunoSEQ multiplex PCR assay. TCRdb mirrors the immuneACCESS table, restricted to in-frame sequences. Some clones are absent from its copies; in checked studies, under half trace to an unresolved V gene, and the reason for the others is unknown. The sample includes roughly 120,000 clones, with approximately 81% observed a single time. Clones ranked in the top ten supply roughly 1.6% of the sample. Sequencing used peripheral blood. Every receptor here comes from a man in his fifties with acute or convalescent COVID-19.

The rearrangement uses TRBV6-6 and TRBJ2-7, with 9 bases matching TRBD1. The V segment lost 5 bases and the J segment 4 bases; nucleotides outside the gene matches: 9. The CDR3 length is 15 residues. Germline V gene lookup returns CDR1 MNHNY and CDR2 SVGAGI (reference sequence). In nucleotides, the CDR3 is TGTGCCAGCAGTCTTGGTCCCGGGACAGGGTACGAGCAGTACTTC. Its protein is CASSLGPGTGYEQYF.

The V and J genes are TRBV5-1 and TRBJ1-2; a weak D match, TRBD1 (6 bases). The CDR3 runs 14 residues. CDR1 is SGHRS, CDR2 YFSETQ, per germline. V shed 3 bases and J shed 6 bases, with 15 bases lying between them. This CDR3 reads CASSYDRDIDGYTF. The CDR3 DNA sequence: TGCGCCAGCAGCTACGACCGGGACATTGATGGCTACACCTTC.

This sequence joins TRBV19 and TRBJ1-2, with TRBD1 as a possible D gene (5 bases). The V and J ends lost 4 bases and 5 bases respectively, with 5 bases between them. Germline-derived CDR1 and CDR2 are LNHDA and SQIVND (reference sequence). The CDR3 is 11 residues long. In DNA, the CDR3 is TGTGCCAGTAGTACAGGGTATGGCTACACCTTC. It is translated as CASSTGYGYTF.

This clone is a singleton in its sample. This chain joins TRBV5-4 and TRBJ1-2, with TRBD1 matching 10 bases. The CDR3 consists of 13 residues. V lost 4 bases and J lost 5; bases outside the gene matches: 2. The germline V gene has CDR1 SGHNT and CDR2 YYREEE (reference sequence). The CDR3 region has the DNA TGTGCCAGCAGCACGGGACAGGGGTATGGCTACACCTTC. Protein product: CASSTGQGYGYTF.

The chain links TRBV5-1 to TRBJ2-5; 9 bases map to TRBD1. V lost 3 bases, J lost 5 bases, and 8 bases stayed unmatched. The CDR3 length is 15 residues. Germline V gene data show CDR1 as SGHRS and CDR2 as YFSETQ. CDR3 region: CASSSGQGIGETQYF. The CDR3 coding sequence is TGCGCCAGCAGCTCCGGACAGGGGATAGGGGAGACCCAGTACTTC.

The chain is built from TRBV3-1 (or the pseudogene TRBV3-2) and TRBJ1-3; D ambiguous. There are 14 residues in the CDR3. The V and J ends lost 1 base and 4 bases respectively, with 8 bases between them. Per germline, CDR1 LGHDT and CDR2 YNNKEL (reference sequence). CDR3 loop: CASSQVNRGNTIYF. CDR3 nucleotide sequence: TGTGCCAGCAGCCAAGTAAATCGGGGAAACACCATATATTTT.

This rearrangement joins TRBV29-1 to TRBJ1-1; tentative D call: TRBD1 (5 bases). Germline CDR1 reads SQVTM; CDR2 reads ANQGSEA. This CDR3 contains 13 residues. With 6 bases removed from V and 3 bases from J, the gap between germline ends came to 14 bases. CDR3 sequence (DNA): TGCAGCGTCGTAACAGGTATGGACACTGAAGCTTTCTTT. This codes for CSVVTGMDTEAFF.

Note on this clone: One end of the junction does not line up with germline, which may come from a read error. The chain couples TRBV6-5 to TRBJ1-4; D remains ambiguous. CDR1 MNHEY and CDR2 SVGAGI come from the germline V gene. CDR3 length: 12 amino acids. The CDR3 DNA follows: TGTGCCAGCGGCGGGATGGGGAAAAACCTGTTTTTT. Translation gives CASGGMGKNLFF.

The V and J genes are TRBV3-1 (or the pseudogene TRBV3-2) and TRBJ2-5, with D maybe TRBD2 (5 bases). Germline loops: CDR1 LGHDT, CDR2 YNNKEL (reference sequence). There are 16 residues in the CDR3. Trimming removed 1 base at V and 4 bases at J, with 16 bases between. CDR3 bases: TGTGCCAGCAGCCAAGGGGGAACTGCCCGGGGAGAGACCCAGTACTTC. This codes for CASSQGGTARGETQYF.

This chain uses TRBV9 with TRBJ2-5, with 9 bases fitting TRBD1. The CDR3 sequence is 13 residues long. The V and J ends lost 6 bases and 5 bases, in that order; junction bases with no gene match: 5. Germline V gene lookup returns CDR1 SGDLS and CDR2 YYNGEE. As DNA, the CDR3 is TGTGCCAGCAACACAGGGGGCGGGGAGACCCAGTACTTC. Translation gives CASNTGGGETQYF.

The rearrangement joins TRBV28 to TRBJ1-2; 7 bases line up with TRBD1. The length of the CDR3 is 12 residues. Germline loops: CDR1 MDHEN, CDR2 SYDVKM. Trimming at V came to 3 bases and at J to 5 bases, leaving 0 bases not matched to a gene. CDR3 amino acids: CASSLDRYGYTF. CDR3 coding DNA: TGTGCCAGCAGTTTGGACAGGTATGGCTACACCTTC.

The chain is built from TRBV19 and TRBJ2-2, with 11 bases matching TRBD2. Per germline, CDR1 LNHDA and CDR2 SQIVND (reference sequence). V shed 3 bases and J 4 bases; nucleotides not matched to a gene: 4. The CDR3 covers 16 residues. Here the CDR3 reads CASSMTSGAITGELFF. The DNA of the CDR3 is TGTGCCAGTAGTATGACTAGCGGGGCGATCACCGGGGAGCTGTTTTTT.

This chain links TRBV3-1 (or the pseudogene TRBV3-2) with TRBJ1-1; a possible D gene is TRBD1 (6 bases). The CDR3 consists of 16 residues. The ends were cut back, 4 bases at V and 4 bases at J, with 19 bases in the middle. Germline V gene data show CDR1 as LGHDT and CDR2 as YNNKEL (reference sequence). The CDR3 sequence: CASSPDLSFRGTEAFF. CDR3 nucleotide sequence: TGTGCCAGCAGCCCCGACCTTAGTTTCAGGGGCACTGAAGCTTTCTTT.

The chain links TRBV5-1 to TRBJ1-5; D unclear. Germline CDR1 reads SGHRS; CDR2 reads YFSETQ. This CDR3 is 19 amino acids long. Trimming removed 2 bases at V and 6 bases at J, with 27 bases between. CDR3 amino acids: CASSFGGSGMIKSGQPQHF. CDR3 DNA: TGCGCCAGCAGCTTCGGTGGCTCGGGGATGATAAAGTCGGGTCAGCCCCAGCATTTT.

The CDR3 region is CASSYSTRADTEAFF. The CDR3 coding sequence is TGTGCCAGCAGTTACTCGACGCGGGCGGACACTGAAGCTTTCTTT. This rearrangement joins TRBV6-6 to TRBJ1-1; D gene unclear. Germline CDR1 is MNHNY and CDR2 is SVGAGI (reference sequence). Trimming shortened V by 0 bases and J by 3 bases, and 11 bases separated the two germline ends. The CDR3 contains 15 residues.

CDR3 sequence (DNA): TGTGCCAGCAGTGAGCAGTATGGGGCAAACTATGGCTACACCTTC. As protein: CASSEQYGANYGYTF. This sequence joins TRBV6-1 and TRBJ1-2; D might be TRBD1 (5 bases). The germline V gene has CDR1 MNHNS and CDR2 SASEGT. This CDR3 comprises 15 residues. V lost 3 bases, J lost 2 bases, and 13 bases lay in between.

The CDR3 DNA sequence: TGTGCCGGAGGGAGCTACTCTGCCGGCACCATATATTTT. Its translation is CAGGSYSAGTIYF. The chain carries TRBV28 and TRBJ1-3; D unresolved. The germline V gene has CDR1 MDHEN and CDR2 SYDVKM. The CDR3 length is 13 residues. With 11 bases removed from V and 9 bases from J, the gap between germline ends came to 20 bases.

The chain uses TRBV12-2 and TRBJ2-3; TRBD2 reflects the table's D call only, with no check against the DNA. TRBV12-2 is a recognized pseudogene. The CDR3 runs 19 residues. CDR3 protein: CASRFPGTSGVYGTDTQYF. In nucleotides, the CDR3 is TGTGCAAGTCGCTTCCCCGGGACTAGCGGGGTTTACGGCACAGATACGCAGTATTTT.

This clone is a singleton in its sample. J is TRBJ1-1 and V is TRBV7-9; 10 bases are a match to TRBD1. CDR3 size: 14 residues. The V segment lost 7 bases and the J segment 7 bases; nucleotides outside the gene matches: 9. Germline V CDR1 and CDR2: SEHNR, FQNEAQ (reference sequence). CDR3 nucleotide sequence: TGTGCCAGCACACCGGGACAGGGGTTAGATGAAGCTTTCTTT. As protein: CASTPGQGLDEAFF.

This clone occurred once. The genes are TRBV6-5 and TRBJ2-2, with TRBD2 identical over 7 bases. V lost 4 bases, J lost 1 base, and 6 bases stayed unmatched. Germline loops: CDR1 MNHEY, CDR2 SVGAGI. The CDR3 loop spans 16 amino acids. This CDR3 reads CASSSRQRGNTGELFF. For the CDR3, the DNA is TGTGCCAGCAGTTCCCGACAGCGGGGGAACACCGGGGAGCTGTTTTTT.

The CDR3 spells CASSPIPAGKGYTF. For the CDR3, the DNA is TGTGCCAGCAGCCCAATCCCAGCGGGGAAGGGCTACACCTTC. V usage is TRBV3-1 (or the pseudogene TRBV3-2) and J usage is TRBJ1-2; no definite D call. Germline CDR1 reads LGHDT; CDR2 reads YNNKEL (reference sequence). Trimming pared 4 bases from V and 8 bases from J, leaving 17 bases between. This CDR3 contains 14 residues.

This chain joins TRBV30 and TRBJ1-3; D is undetermined. Trimming left V 0 bases short and J 4 bases short, with 7 bases between. The germline CDR1 and CDR2 sequences are GTSNPN and SVGIG (reference sequence). The CDR3 length is 13 residues. CDR3 residues: CAWSVNSGNTIYF. For the CDR3, the DNA is TGTGCCTGGAGTGTAAACAGCGGAAACACCATATATTTT.

V is TRBV9 and J is TRBJ1-1, with D maybe TRBD1 (5 bases). V lost 0 bases and J lost 1, with 10 bases in between. CDR3 length: 15 residues. Per germline, CDR1 SGDLS and CDR2 YYNGEE. Here the CDR3 DNA reads TGTGCCAGCAGCGTAGGTAGGGGAAGGAACACTGAAGCTTTCTTT. The encoded protein is CASSVGRGRNTEAFF. Variable domain in full (rest from reference TRBV9 and TRBJ1-1): DSGVTQTPKHLITATGQRVTLRCSPRSGDLSVYWYQQSLDQGLQFLIQYYNGEERAKGNILERFSAQQFPDLHSELNLSSLELGDSALYFCASSVGRGRNTEAFFGQGTRLTVV.

This clone appeared a few times. The chain carries TRBV4-1 and TRBJ2-7, with D tentatively TRBD1 (5 bases). The CDR3 is 15 residues long. Per the germline V gene, CDR1 is MGHRA and CDR2 is YSYEKL. The V and J ends lost 0 bases and 4 bases respectively, with 13 bases between them. The DNA for the CDR3 is TGCGCCAGCAGCCAAGATAGCCAGGGAAAATACGAGCAGTACTTC. This gives the protein CASSQDSQGKYEQYF.

The chain employs TRBV6-5 and TRBJ1-5, with 7 bases identical to TRBD1. CDR1 MNHEY and CDR2 SVGAGI come from the germline V gene. With V trimmed by 8 bases and J by 2 bases, 3 bases remained unmatched. CDR3 size: 13 residues. In DNA form, the CDR3 reads TGTGCCAGCGGGACAGTGGGCAATCAGCCCCAGCATTTT. It is translated as CASGTVGNQPQHF.

This clone was seen just once. The chain carries TRBV27 and TRBJ2-5; a possible D gene is TRBD1 (5 bases). The CDR3 spans 13 residues. V was cut by 9 bases and J by 1 base, with 12 bases left in between. CDR1 is MNHEY, CDR2 SMNVEV, per germline (reference sequence). The CDR3 sequence: CASTGTFQETQYF. CDR3 coding DNA: TGTGCCAGTACAGGAACTTTCCAAGAGACCCAGTACTTC.

This clone was observed once. The chain couples TRBV14 to TRBJ1-1, with D tentatively TRBD1 (5 bases). This CDR3 contains 15 residues. CDR1 is SGHDN and CDR2 is FVKESK in the germline V gene. The germline V and J ends were trimmed by 8 bases and 6 bases, with 22 bases remaining between them. CDR3: CASARQTTLVAEAFF. DNA of the CDR3: TGTGCCAGCGCGCGACAGACGACCCTTGTTGCTGAAGCTTTCTTT.

The chain recombines TRBV5-4 with TRBJ2-7; TRBD1 might be the D (5 bases). CDR3 length: 13 residues. CDR1 is SGHNT and CDR2 is YYREEE in the germline V gene (reference sequence). The V gene lost 4 bases and the J gene lost 3 bases, with 11 bases spanning the gap. The CDR3 region has the DNA TGTGCCAGCAGCCATGGACACTTCTACGAGCAGTACTTC. It translates to CASSHGHFYEQYF.